These 32 T cell receptor beta chains came from one sample sequenced in a study of blood T cell repertoires in COVID-19. This table comes from immunoSEQ multiplex PCR, and its TCRdb copy is limited to in-frame clones, with some not included. The sample lists some 300,000 clones, 88% seen once, with roughly 2% in the top ten. The sequencing sample was made of PBMCs or T cells enriched from blood (not recorded which). The receptors here all came from a woman aged 60 to 75 in a cohort exposed to, infected with or recovered from COVID-19 (not recorded which).

This chain connects TRBV28 to TRBJ1-5, with D tentatively TRBD1 (6 bases). Germline lookup yields CDR1 MDHEN and CDR2 SYDVKM. There are 14 residues in the CDR3. Trimming left V 8 bases short and J 3 bases short, with 14 bases between. The CDR3 DNA sequence: TGTGCCAGCCGCAAGGACAGACCCAATCAGCCCCAGCATTTT. Translation: CASRKDRPNQPQHF.

The J gene is TRBJ2-7, the V gene TRBV6-5; 10 bases fit TRBD2. Germline CDR1 and CDR2: MNHEY and SVGAGI. This CDR3 has 15 residues. V lost 4 bases to trimming and J lost 4 bases; unmatched junction nucleotides: 7. This CDR3 reads CASSSTTSGLYEQYF. DNA for the CDR3: TGTGCCAGCAGTTCCACGACTAGCGGGCTTTACGAGCAGTACTTC.

The chain combines TRBV15 with TRBJ2-6; 7 bases are shared with TRBD1. CDR1 and CDR2 (germline): LNHNV, YYDKDF (reference sequence). The CDR3 is 15 residues long. J lost 6 bases, V lost 4 bases, and 6 bases had no gene match. Written as DNA, the CDR3 is TGTGCCACCAGCATCTTAGACAGGGAGGCCAACGTCCTGACTTTC. It is translated as CATSILDREANVLTF. The whole variable domain, filled in from reference TRBV15 and TRBJ2-6, reads DAMVIQNPRYQVTQFGKPVTLSCSQTLNHNVMYWYQQKSSQAPKLLFHYYDKDFNNEADTPDNFQSRRPNTSFCFLDIRSPGLGDTAMYLCATSILDREANVLTFGAGSRLTVL.

This sequence joins TRBV6-5 and TRBJ2-3; possible D gene TRBD2, 5 bases. The CDR3 length is 14 residues. V lost 6 bases, J lost 1 base, and 11 bases lay in between. CDR1 is MNHEY, CDR2 SVGAGI, per germline. CDR3 in DNA: TGTGCCAGCAGATCGGTTAGCGGCACAGATACGCAGTATTTT. The encoded protein is CASRSVSGTDTQYF.

The V gene is TRBV24-1, the J gene TRBJ2-1, with a tentative D call TRBD1 (5 bases). The V gene's germline CDR1 is KGHDR and CDR2 SFDVKD. With 1 base removed from V and 2 bases from J, the gap between germline ends came to 11 bases. The CDR3 has 16 amino acids. The CDR3 is CATSDFRAGPYNEQFF. CDR3 sequence (DNA): TGTGCCACCAGTGATTTCCGGGCAGGGCCCTACAATGAGCAGTTCTTC.

In this sample, this clone turned up a few times. The rearrangement uses TRBV6-5 and TRBJ1-5; no definite D call. In germline, CDR1 is MNHEY, CDR2 SVGAGI. The V end was cut by 6 bases, the J end by 5 bases, with 11 bases between. CDR3 length: 13 amino acids. CDR3 in amino acids: CASSKTFYQPQHF. Written as DNA, the CDR3 is TGTGCCAGCAGCAAGACATTTTATCAGCCCCAGCATTTT.

The genes are TRBV18 and TRBJ1-1; 10 bases fit TRBD1. V lost 3 bases to trimming and J lost 7 bases; unmatched junction nucleotides: 14. The CDR3 contains 17 residues. CDR1 is KGHSH, CDR2 LQKENI, per germline. The CDR3 DNA follows: TGTGCCAGCTCACCCCTCGGACAGGGGGGCAGGAACCGTGAAGCTTTCTTT. This encodes CASSPLGQGGRNREAFF.

In this sample, this clone turned up a few times. J is TRBJ2-3 and V is TRBV5-1; 7 bases map to TRBD2. Trimming cost V 3 bases and J 6 bases; bases outside gene matches: 1. This CDR3 region has 12 residues. Germline V gene lookup returns CDR1 SGHRS and CDR2 YFSETQ. The CDR3, as DNA: TGCGCCAGCAGCTCCGGGGGGGATACGCAGTATTTT. The encoded protein is CASSSGGDTQYF.

The chain carries TRBV7-2 and TRBJ2-6, with D possibly being TRBD2 (5 bases). In germline, CDR1 is SGHTA, CDR2 FQGNSA. V lost 2 bases to trimming and J lost 0 bases, with 14 bases between them. This CDR3 is built from 18 residues. DNA of the CDR3: TGTGCCAGCAGCTTAAATGTTGGACTTAGCTCTGGGGCCAACGTCCTGACTTTC. This sequence encodes CASSLNVGLSSGANVLTF.

The chain combines TRBV2 with TRBJ2-5; 8 bases align to TRBD1. The CDR3 spans 15 residues. The V and J ends lost 6 bases and 3 bases, in that order; junction bases with no gene match: 9. The V gene's germline CDR1 is SNHLY and CDR2 FYNNEI. Here the CDR3 DNA reads TGTGCCAGCAGCGGACAGGGTCCTCCCAAAGAGACCCAGTACTTC. This codes for CASSGQGPPKETQYF.

In this sample, this clone turned up a few times. The chain has TRBV5-1 and TRBJ2-1; 13 bases are shared with TRBD2. CDR3 length equals 18 residues. With V trimmed by 4 bases and J by 1 base, 8 bases remained unmatched. CDR1 is SGHRS and CDR2 is YFSETQ in the germline V gene. CDR3: CASSTGLAGMRSYNEQFF. In nucleotides, the CDR3 is TGCGCCAGCAGCACGGGACTAGCGGGAATGCGGTCCTACAATGAGCAGTTCTTC. The variable domain in full, with the rest retrieved from reference TRBV5-1 and TRBJ2-1, is KAGVTQTPRYLIKTRGQQVTLSCSPISGHRSVSWYQQTPGQGLQFLFEYFSETQRNKGNFPGRFSGRQFSNSRSEMNVSTLELGDSALYLCASSTGLAGMRSYNEQFFGPGTRLTVL.

The V gene is TRBV2, the J gene TRBJ2-7; D is undetermined. Germline V gives CDR1 SNHLY, CDR2 FYNNEI. The CDR3 runs 15 residues. With 0 bases removed from V and 1 base from J, the gap between germline ends came to 10 bases. Here the CDR3 reads CASSEALQISYEQYF. In DNA, the CDR3 is TGTGCCAGCAGTGAAGCGCTTCAGATATCCTACGAGCAGTACTTC.

This clone occurred once. The chain couples TRBV2 to TRBJ2-2, with TRBD1 matching over 8 bases. J was trimmed by 0 bases and V by 7 bases; bases with no gene match: 1. The CDR3 has 14 amino acids. Germline values: CDR1 SNHLY, CDR2 FYNNEI. The CDR3 DNA reads TGTGCCAGCAAGGGACAGGCGAACACCGGGGAGCTGTTTTTT. This translates into CASKGQANTGELFF.

V usage is TRBV3-1 (or the pseudogene TRBV3-2) and J usage is TRBJ2-7, with 13 bases fitting TRBD2. Trimming at V came to 2 bases and at J to 0 bases, leaving 10 bases not matched to a gene. Germline-derived CDR1 and CDR2 are LGHDT and YNNKEL (reference sequence). The CDR3 spans 19 residues. This CDR3 is CASSQIITSGRAHSYEQYF. CDR3 bases: TGTGCCAGCAGCCAAATCATCACTAGCGGGAGGGCCCACTCCTACGAGCAGTACTTC.

This chain connects TRBV7-3 to TRBJ2-3; tentatively, D is TRBD2 (5 bases). CDR3 length: 14 amino acids. Trimming stripped 6 bases from V and 1 base from J, with 11 bases between. CDR1 is SGHTA and CDR2 is FQGTGA in the germline V gene. CDR3 residues: CASSPDWGTDTQYF. In DNA, the CDR3 is TGTGCCAGCAGTCCGGACTGGGGCACAGATACGCAGTATTTT.

The CDR3 DNA reads TGCAGCGTTGCCGGGACAGCACTCAATCAGCCCCAGCATTTT. As protein: CSVAGTALNQPQHF. The V call is TRBV29-1, the J call TRBJ1-5; 7 bases match TRBD1. CDR3 length: 14 amino acids. Germline-derived CDR1 and CDR2 are SQVTM and ANQGSEA. V gave up 4 bases and J gave up 3 bases; unmatched junction bases: 6. Full variable domain (outside the CDR3, taken from reference TRBV29-1 and TRBJ1-5): SAVISQKPSRDICQRGTSLTIQCQVDSQVTMMFWYRQQPGQSLTLIATANQGSEATYESGFVIDKFPISRPNLTFSTLTVSNMSPEDSSIYLCSVAGTALNQPQHFGDGTRLSIL.

V and J are TRBV7-2 and TRBJ1-4; the D is unclear. CDR1 is SGHTA, CDR2 FQGNSA, per germline. The CDR3 spans 11 residues. V was trimmed by 7 bases and J by 13 bases, leaving 13 bases between them. The CDR3 sequence: CASTLGGGLFF. The CDR3 DNA is TGTGCCAGCACGCTGGGAGGCGGACTGTTTTTT.

The rearrangement links TRBV19 to TRBJ2-1, with 10 bases identical to TRBD2. Germline V lookup: CDR1 LNHDA, CDR2 SQIVND (reference sequence). The CDR3 is 15 amino acids. With 7 bases clipped from V and 7 bases from J, the junction kept 10 bases outside the gene matches. The CDR3: CASTPLAGAGNEQFF. The DNA for the CDR3 is TGTGCCAGTACCCCCCTAGCGGGAGCAGGGAATGAGCAGTTCTTC. Drawing the rest from reference TRBV19 and TRBJ2-1, the complete variable domain is DGGITQSPKYLFRKEGQNVTLSCEQNLNHDAMYWYRQDPGQGLRLIYYSQIVNDFQKGDIAEGYSVSREKKESFPLTVTSAQKNPTAFYLCASTPLAGAGNEQFFGPGTRLTVL.

This clone was seen a single time. The rearrangement links TRBV7-8 to TRBJ2-7; tentatively, D is TRBD2 (6 bases). Trimming removed 1 base from V and 0 bases from J, with 10 bases in between. Germline CDR1 SGHVS, CDR2 FQNEAQ. The CDR3 sequence is 15 residues long. The CDR3 reads CASSLGDWSSYEQYF. CDR3 sequence (DNA): TGTGCCAGCAGCTTAGGGGACTGGAGCTCCTACGAGCAGTACTTC.

This chain uses TRBV7-2 with TRBJ2-7, with D possibly being TRBD1 (6 bases). Trimming stripped 1 base from V and 2 bases from J, with 18 bases between. Germline V gene sequence: CDR1 SGHTA, CDR2 FQGNSA. This CDR3 is built from 17 residues. The CDR3 DNA reads TGTGCCAGCAGCTTAGTCTTCATCGGCAGGGGCGCCTACGAGCAGTACTTC. Its protein is CASSLVFIGRGAYEQYF.

The J gene is TRBJ2-1, the V gene TRBV6-1; 8 bases line up with TRBD2. The CDR3 has 17 amino acids. Germline CDR1 MNHNS, CDR2 SASEGT. V was clipped by 3 bases and J by 4 bases; unmatched bases: 11. The CDR3 region has the DNA TGTGCCAGCAGTGAGATGGAGGGGAGCGGGAGATACAATGAGCAGTTCTTC. Translated, it gives CASSEMEGSGRYNEQFF.

V and J are TRBV11-3 and TRBJ2-2, with D perhaps matching TRBD2 (5 bases). V was trimmed by 5 bases and J by 7 bases, leaving 11 bases between them. CDR1 is SGHNT, CDR2 YENEEA, per germline. CDR3 length: 13 amino acids. The CDR3 bases are TGTGCCAGCAGCGAAAGGACTCTCGGGGAGCTGTTTTTT. It translates to CASSERTLGELFF.

For this clone: Other nucleotide sequences from this sample produce the same CDR3. This rearrangement joins TRBV18 to TRBJ2-3, with no clear D. CDR3 length equals 13 residues. The V end lost 0 bases, the J end lost 4 bases, and 5 bases lay between the germline ends. The V gene's germline CDR1 is KGHSH and CDR2 LQKENI. The CDR3 sequence is CASSPPSADTQYF. The DNA of the CDR3 is TGTGCCAGCTCACCACCGTCCGCAGATACGCAGTATTTT.

The chain employs TRBV10-1 and TRBJ1-5, with D uncertain. Trimming removed 4 bases from V and 9 bases from J, with 13 bases in between. This CDR3 has 13 residues. The germline CDR1 and CDR2 sequences are WNHNN and SYGVQD (reference sequence). CDR3 nucleotide sequence: TGCGCCAGCAGTGGAAGCTGGTTCGGGCCCCAGCATTTT. Protein sequence: CASSGSWFGPQHF.

This clone has just a few counts. V and J are TRBV4-2 and TRBJ1-4, with D maybe TRBD1 (5 bases). This CDR3 contains 15 residues. V lost 1 base and J 4 bases, leaving 10 bases between the germline ends. Germline values: CDR1 LGHNA, CDR2 YNFKEQ. The CDR3 DNA is TGTGCCAGCAGCCAAGGACAGTCTAGTAATGAAAAACTGTTTTTT. It encodes CASSQGQSSNEKLFF.

This clone was counted only a few times. The chain employs TRBV19 and TRBJ1-4, with D perhaps matching TRBD1 (6 bases). V was trimmed by 9 bases and J by 8 bases, leaving 16 bases between them. This CDR3 is 13 amino acids long. In germline, CDR1 is LNHDA, CDR2 SQIVND (reference sequence). The CDR3 sequence is CASQGSLQEKLFF. The CDR3 DNA is TGTGCCAGCCAGGGGTCGCTTCAAGAAAAACTGTTTTTT.

The genes are TRBV2 and TRBJ1-3, with TRBD1 identical over 8 bases. Losses at the gene ends were 6 bases for V and 2 bases for J; bases not matched to a gene: 9. This CDR3 region has 16 residues. Germline lookup yields CDR1 SNHLY and CDR2 FYNNEI. Written as DNA, the CDR3 is TGTGCCAGCAGGCTTGACAGGGGAGGAACTGGAAACACCATATATTTT. It specifies CASRLDRGGTGNTIYF.

V and J are TRBV7-2 and TRBJ1-4; 7 bases agree with TRBD1. The CDR3 spans 15 residues. Germline V lookup: CDR1 SGHTA, CDR2 FQGNSA. V lost 7 bases, J lost 4 bases, and 9 bases stayed unmatched. CDR3 DNA: TGTGCCAGCACCCCCAGGGGGTGGATTAATGAAAAACTGTTTTTT. It yields the protein CASTPRGWINEKLFF.

This chain connects TRBV5-1 to TRBJ2-5, with 7 bases identical to TRBD1. Germline V gene lookup returns CDR1 SGHRS and CDR2 YFSETQ. V dropped 6 bases and J dropped 4; count of bases not matched to a gene: 15. This CDR3 is 16 amino acids long. The DNA for the CDR3 is TGCGCCAGCACCCGAGAACGACAGGGTTCAGGAGAGACCCAGTACTTC. Translated, it gives CASTRERQGSGETQYF.

The rearrangement links TRBV27 to TRBJ1-2; D is unclear. Germline V gene sequence: CDR1 MNHEY, CDR2 SMNVEV (reference sequence). The CDR3 runs 14 residues. Between the trimmed V and J ends, which lost 2 bases and 0 bases, there was a span of 7 bases. The CDR3 nucleotides are TGTGCCAGCAGTTTACGCGTTGCTAACTATGGCTACACCTTC. The encoded protein is CASSLRVANYGYTF.

This chain uses TRBV5-1 with TRBJ1-1; 7 bases are shared with TRBD1. After removal of 0 bases from V and 4 bases from J, the junction contained 6 bases not matched to a gene. This CDR3 has 15 residues. CDR1 is SGHRS and CDR2 is YFSETQ in the germline V gene. The CDR3 loop reads CASSLEGGAGTEAFF. CDR3 bases: TGCGCCAGCAGCTTGGAAGGGGGCGCGGGCACTGAAGCTTTCTTT.

V is TRBV2 and J is TRBJ2-1; 12 bases agree with TRBD2. This CDR3 spans 18 amino acids. V was pared by 0 bases and J by 5 bases, with 8 bases of the junction left unmatched. The germline CDR1 and CDR2 sequences are SNHLY and FYNNEI. CDR3 DNA: TGTGCCAGCAGTGAAGCGCTTCGGGGGACTAGCGGGCACAATGAGCAGTTCTTC. Translating it yields CASSEALRGTSGHNEQFF.